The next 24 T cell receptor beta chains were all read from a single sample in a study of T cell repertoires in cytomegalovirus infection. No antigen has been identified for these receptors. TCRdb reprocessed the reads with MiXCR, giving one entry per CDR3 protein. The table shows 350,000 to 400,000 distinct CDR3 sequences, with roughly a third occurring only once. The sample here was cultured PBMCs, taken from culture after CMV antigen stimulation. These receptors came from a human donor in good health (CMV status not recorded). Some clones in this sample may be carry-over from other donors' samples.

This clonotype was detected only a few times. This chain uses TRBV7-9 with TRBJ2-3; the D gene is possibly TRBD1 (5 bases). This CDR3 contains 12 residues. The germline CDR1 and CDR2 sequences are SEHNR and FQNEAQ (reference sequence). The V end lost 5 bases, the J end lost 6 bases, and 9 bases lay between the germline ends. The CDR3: CASSGAGDTQYF. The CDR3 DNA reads TGTGCCAGCAGCGGGGCCGGTGATACGCAGTATTTT.

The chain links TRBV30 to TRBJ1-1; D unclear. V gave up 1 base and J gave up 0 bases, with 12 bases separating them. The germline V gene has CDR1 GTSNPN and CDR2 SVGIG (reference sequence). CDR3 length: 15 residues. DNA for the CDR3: TGTGCCTGGAGTGGACCGAAGGTTGTGAACACTGAAGCTTTCTTT. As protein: CAWSGPKVVNTEAFF.

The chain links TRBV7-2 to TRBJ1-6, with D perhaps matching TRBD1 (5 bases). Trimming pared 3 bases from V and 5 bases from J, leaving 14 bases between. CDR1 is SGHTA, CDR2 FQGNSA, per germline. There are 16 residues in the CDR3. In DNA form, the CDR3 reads TGTGCCAGCAGCTTCCGGGACGGGTTGAATAATTCACCCCTCCACTTT. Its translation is CASSFRDGLNNSPLHF.

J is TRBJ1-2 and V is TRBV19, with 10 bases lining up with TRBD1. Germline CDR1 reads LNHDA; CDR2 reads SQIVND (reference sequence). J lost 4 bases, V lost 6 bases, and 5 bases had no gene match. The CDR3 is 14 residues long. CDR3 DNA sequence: TGTGCCAGTAGGACAGGGGGCGCGGGCTATGGCTACACCTTC. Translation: CASRTGGAGYGYTF.

Here the CDR3 reads CASRPGTSRSNEQFF. CDR3 nucleotide sequence: TGTGCCAGCAGGCCCGGGACTAGTAGGTCCAATGAGCAGTTCTTC. This rearrangement joins TRBV6-4 to TRBJ2-1; 8 bases map to TRBD2. The CDR3 is 15 amino acids. Germline loops: CDR1 MRHNA, CDR2 SNTAGT. V trimming: 6 bases; J trimming: 6 bases; junction bases outside the gene matches: 10.

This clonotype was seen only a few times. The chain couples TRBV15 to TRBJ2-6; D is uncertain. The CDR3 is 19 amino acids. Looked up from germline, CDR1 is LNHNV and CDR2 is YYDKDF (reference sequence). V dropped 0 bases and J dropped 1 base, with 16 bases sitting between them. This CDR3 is CATSRDVAQILSGANVLTF. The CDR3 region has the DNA TGTGCCACCAGCAGAGATGTGGCCCAGATTTTATCTGGGGCCAACGTCCTGACTTTC.

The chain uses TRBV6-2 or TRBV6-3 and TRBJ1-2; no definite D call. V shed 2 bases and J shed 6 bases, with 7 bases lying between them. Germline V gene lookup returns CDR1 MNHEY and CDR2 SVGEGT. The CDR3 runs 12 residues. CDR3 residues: CASSYAGNGYTF. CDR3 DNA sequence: TGTGCCAGCAGTTACGCTGGGAATGGCTACACCTTC.

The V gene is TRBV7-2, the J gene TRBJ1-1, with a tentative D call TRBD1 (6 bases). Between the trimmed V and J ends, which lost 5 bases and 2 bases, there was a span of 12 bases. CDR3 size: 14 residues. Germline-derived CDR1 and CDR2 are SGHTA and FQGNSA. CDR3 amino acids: CASSQQGYNTEAFF. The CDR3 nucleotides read TGTGCCAGCAGCCAACAGGGTTATAACACTGAAGCTTTCTTT.

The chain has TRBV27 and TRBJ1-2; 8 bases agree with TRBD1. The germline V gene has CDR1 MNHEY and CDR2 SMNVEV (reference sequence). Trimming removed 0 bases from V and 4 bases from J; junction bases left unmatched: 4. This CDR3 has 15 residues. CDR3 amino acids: CASSLSRTGSYGYTF. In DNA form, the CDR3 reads TGTGCCAGCAGTTTATCCCGGACAGGGAGCTATGGCTACACCTTC.

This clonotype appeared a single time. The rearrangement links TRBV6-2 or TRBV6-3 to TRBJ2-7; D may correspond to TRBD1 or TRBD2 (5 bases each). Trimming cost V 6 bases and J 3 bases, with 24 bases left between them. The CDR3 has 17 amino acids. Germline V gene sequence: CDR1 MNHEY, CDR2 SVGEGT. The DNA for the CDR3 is TGTGCCAGCAGCATCTCGGGGCAGGGAAGGTCCCTCTACGAGCAGTACTTC. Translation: CASSISGQGRSLYEQYF.

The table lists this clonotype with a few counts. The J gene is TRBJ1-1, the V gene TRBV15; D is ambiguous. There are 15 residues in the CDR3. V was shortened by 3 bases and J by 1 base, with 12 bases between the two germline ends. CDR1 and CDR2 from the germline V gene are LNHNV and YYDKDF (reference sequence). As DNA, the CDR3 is TGTGCCACCAGCAGCAGGAGACGGACGAACACTGAAGCTTTCTTT. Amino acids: CATSSRRRTNTEAFF.

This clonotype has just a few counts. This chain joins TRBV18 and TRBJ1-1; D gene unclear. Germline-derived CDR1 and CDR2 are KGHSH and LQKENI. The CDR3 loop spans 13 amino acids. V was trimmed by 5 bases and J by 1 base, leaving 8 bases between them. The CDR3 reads CASSGQPNTEAFF. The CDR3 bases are TGTGCCAGCTCAGGGCAGCCGAACACTGAAGCTTTCTTT.

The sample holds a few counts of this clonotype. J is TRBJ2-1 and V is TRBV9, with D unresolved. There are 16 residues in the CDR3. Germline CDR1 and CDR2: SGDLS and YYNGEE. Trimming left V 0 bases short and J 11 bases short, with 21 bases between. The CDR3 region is CASSVDPSLGQGKQFF. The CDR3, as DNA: TGTGCCAGCAGCGTAGATCCAAGTCTAGGGCAAGGAAAGCAGTTCTTC.

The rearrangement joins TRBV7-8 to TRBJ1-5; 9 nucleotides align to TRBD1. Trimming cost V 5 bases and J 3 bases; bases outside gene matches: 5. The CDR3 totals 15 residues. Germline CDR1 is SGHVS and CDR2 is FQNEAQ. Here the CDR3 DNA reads TGTGCCAGCAGCCCCCGGGACAGGGTCAATCAGCCCCAGCATTTT. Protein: CASSPRDRVNQPQHF.

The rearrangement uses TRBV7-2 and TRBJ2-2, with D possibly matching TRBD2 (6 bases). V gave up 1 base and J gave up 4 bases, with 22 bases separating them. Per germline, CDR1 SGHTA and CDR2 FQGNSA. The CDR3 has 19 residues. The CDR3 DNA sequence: TGTGCCAGCAGCTTAGACAGGCCGAGCTGGAGGGCCGGCACCGGGGAGCTGTTTTTT. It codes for CASSLDRPSWRAGTGELFF.

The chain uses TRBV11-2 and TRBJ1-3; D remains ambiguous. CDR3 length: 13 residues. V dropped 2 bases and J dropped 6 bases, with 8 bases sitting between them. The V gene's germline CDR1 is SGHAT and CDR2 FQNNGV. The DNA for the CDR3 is TGTGCCAGCAGCTTATTATCAGAAAACACCATATATTTT. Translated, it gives CASSLLSENTIYF.

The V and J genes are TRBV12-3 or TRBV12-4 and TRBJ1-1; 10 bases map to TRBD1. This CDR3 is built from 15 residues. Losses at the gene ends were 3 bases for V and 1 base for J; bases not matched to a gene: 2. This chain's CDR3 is CASSLTGGPNTEAFF. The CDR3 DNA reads TGTGCCAGCAGTTTGACAGGGGGCCCGAACACTGAAGCTTTCTTT.

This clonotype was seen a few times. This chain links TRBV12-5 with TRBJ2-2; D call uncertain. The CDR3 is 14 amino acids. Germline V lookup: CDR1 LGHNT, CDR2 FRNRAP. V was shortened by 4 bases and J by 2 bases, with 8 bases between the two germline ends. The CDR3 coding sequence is TGTGCTAGTGGTTCCGGACCAAACACCGGGGAGCTGTTTTTT. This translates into CASGSGPNTGELFF.

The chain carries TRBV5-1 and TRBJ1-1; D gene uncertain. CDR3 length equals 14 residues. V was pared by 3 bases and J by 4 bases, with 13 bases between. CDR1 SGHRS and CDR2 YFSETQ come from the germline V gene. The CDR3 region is CASSSFGEFTEAFF. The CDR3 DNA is TGCGCCAGCAGCTCCTTCGGGGAGTTCACTGAAGCTTTCTTT. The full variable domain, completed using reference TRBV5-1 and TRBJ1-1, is KAGVTQTPRYLIKTRGQQVTLSCSPISGHRSVSWYQQTPGQGLQFLFEYFSETQRNKGNFPGRFSGRQFSNSRSEMNVSTLELGDSALYLCASSSFGEFTEAFFGQGTRLTVV.

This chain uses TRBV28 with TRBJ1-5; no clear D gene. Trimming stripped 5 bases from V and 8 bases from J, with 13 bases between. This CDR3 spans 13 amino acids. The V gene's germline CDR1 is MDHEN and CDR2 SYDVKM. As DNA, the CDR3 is TGTGCCAGCAGTCCCCAACTCATCAAGCCCCAGCATTTT. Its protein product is CASSPQLIKPQHF. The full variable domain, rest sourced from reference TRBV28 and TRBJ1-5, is DVKVTQSSRYLVKRTGEKVFLECVQDMDHENMFWYRQDPGLGLRLIYFSYDVKMKEKGDIPEGYSVSREKKERFSLILESASTNQTSMYLCASSPQLIKPQHFGDGTRLSIL.

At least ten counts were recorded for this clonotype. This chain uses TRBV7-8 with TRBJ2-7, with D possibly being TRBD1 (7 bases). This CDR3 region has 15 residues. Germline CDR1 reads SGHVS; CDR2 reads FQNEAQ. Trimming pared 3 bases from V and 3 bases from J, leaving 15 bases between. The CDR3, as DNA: TGTGCCAGCAGCTTTACAGCCAGGGGGGTCTACGAGCAGTACTTC. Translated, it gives CASSFTARGVYEQYF.

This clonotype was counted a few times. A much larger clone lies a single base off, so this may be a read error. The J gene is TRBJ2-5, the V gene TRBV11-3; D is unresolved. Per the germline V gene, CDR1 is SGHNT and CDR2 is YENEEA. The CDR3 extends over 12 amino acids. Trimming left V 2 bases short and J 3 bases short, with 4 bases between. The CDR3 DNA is TGTGCCAGCAGCTTACAGGAAGAGACCCAGTACTTC. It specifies CASSLQEETQYF.

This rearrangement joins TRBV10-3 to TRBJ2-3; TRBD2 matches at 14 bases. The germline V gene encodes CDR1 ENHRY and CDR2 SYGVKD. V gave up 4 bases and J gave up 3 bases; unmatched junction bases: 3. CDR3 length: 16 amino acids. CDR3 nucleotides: TGTGCCATCAGTGGGGGACTAGCGGGAGAGACAGATACGCAGTATTTT. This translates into CAISGGLAGETDTQYF.

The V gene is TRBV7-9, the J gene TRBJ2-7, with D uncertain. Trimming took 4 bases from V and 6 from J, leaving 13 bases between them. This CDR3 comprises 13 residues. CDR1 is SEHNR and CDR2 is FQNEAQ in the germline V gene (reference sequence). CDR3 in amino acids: CASSYPGWGEQYF. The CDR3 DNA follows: TGTGCCAGCAGCTACCCCGGCTGGGGCGAGCAGTACTTC.